The 25 T cell receptor beta chains in this list originate from one sample, sequenced in a study of cytomegalovirus exposure and HLA in healthy donors. With 60 Vbeta and 13 Jbeta primers, the PCR was carried out. TCRdb's copy holds only in-frame clones and misses some; the assay was immunoSEQ multiplex PCR. The table has 60,000 to 85,000 clones, about four fifths seen once. Material for sequencing was PBMCs. The receptor set was obtained from a male donor in good health and CMV-seropositive.

This rearrangement joins TRBV10-1 to TRBJ2-1, with 9 nucleotides matching TRBD1. Germline values: CDR1 WNHNN, CDR2 SYGVQD (reference sequence). V shed 4 bases and J 0 bases; nucleotides not matched to a gene: 16. CDR3 length: 20 amino acids. CDR3 loop: CASSGNRDRVSGRSYNEQFF. CDR3 nucleotide sequence: TGCGCCAGCAGTGGGAACCGGGACAGGGTTTCAGGGCGCTCCTACAATGAGCAGTTCTTC.

The rearrangement joins TRBV7-2 to TRBJ2-2, with TRBD2 identical over 15 bases. The CDR3 is 16 amino acids. Losses at the gene ends were 4 bases for V and 4 bases for J; bases not matched to a gene: 1. Germline CDR1 reads SGHTA; CDR2 reads FQGNSA. The CDR3 sequence is CASSSGLAGGTGELFF. CDR3 in DNA: TGTGCCAGCAGCTCGGGACTAGCGGGAGGCACCGGGGAGCTGTTTTTT.

The chain combines TRBV6-5 with TRBJ1-1; a possible D gene is TRBD1 (5 bases). Looked up from germline, CDR1 is MNHEY and CDR2 is SVGAGI. The CDR3 runs to 15 residues. The V end lost 6 bases, the J end lost 3 bases, and 17 bases lay between the germline ends. CDR3 DNA sequence: TGTGCCAGCAGGCCGATTTTCAGGGAAGACACTGAAGCTTTCTTT. It codes for CASRPIFREDTEAFF.

This clone was detected a few times. The chain has TRBV5-1 and TRBJ2-7, with 7 bases identical to TRBD1. This CDR3 spans 16 amino acids. CDR1 is SGHRS and CDR2 is YFSETQ in the germline V gene. The ends lost 0 bases at V and 0 bases at J; junction bases unmatched: 6. This chain's CDR3 is CASSLAPTGFSYEQYF. The CDR3 DNA reads TGCGCCAGCAGCTTGGCCCCGACAGGGTTCTCCTACGAGCAGTACTTC. Complete variable domain (other parts from reference TRBV5-1 and TRBJ2-7): KAGVTQTPRYLIKTRGQQVTLSCSPISGHRSVSWYQQTPGQGLQFLFEYFSETQRNKGNFPGRFSGRQFSNSRSEMNVSTLELGDSALYLCASSLAPTGFSYEQYFGPGTRLTVT.

This clone was detected once. The rearrangement joins TRBV6-4 to TRBJ2-1; perhaps TRBD2 as D (5 bases). Germline V gives CDR1 MRHNA, CDR2 SNTAGT. Between the trimmed V and J ends, which lost 3 bases and 4 bases, there was a span of 10 bases. The CDR3 length is 14 residues. The CDR3 DNA reads as TGTGCCAGCAGTGAGAGCGGAGGTTACAATGAGCAGTTCTTC. Translated, it gives CASSESGGYNEQFF.

The chain links TRBV7-9 to TRBJ2-3; tentative D call: TRBD1 (5 bases). The V gene lost 2 bases and the J gene lost 6 bases, with 12 bases spanning the gap. Per the germline V gene, CDR1 is SEHNR and CDR2 is FQNEAQ (reference sequence). The length of the CDR3 is 14 residues. CDR3 loop: CASSLPRQHDTQYF. The CDR3 DNA reads TGTGCCAGCAGCTTACCCCGACAGCACGATACGCAGTATTTT.

The chain links TRBV11-2 to TRBJ2-7; 10 bases are shared with TRBD1. This CDR3 has 15 amino acids. The ends lost 3 bases at V and 4 bases at J; junction bases unmatched: 6. Per germline, CDR1 SGHAT and CDR2 FQNNGV. The CDR3 here is CASSFWDRGLYEQYF. The CDR3 DNA reads TGTGCCAGCAGCTTCTGGGACAGGGGTCTGTACGAGCAGTACTTC. The variable domain in full, completed from reference TRBV11-2 and TRBJ2-7, reads EAGVAQSPRYKIIEKRQSVAFWCNPISGHATLYWYQQILGQGPKLLIQFQNNGVVDDSQLPKDRFSAERLKGVDSTLKIQPAKLEDSAVYLCASSFWDRGLYEQYFGPGTRLTVT.

Concerning this clone: Other DNA sequences in the sample encode the same CDR3. The chain employs TRBV30 and TRBJ1-5; D is undetermined. Germline CDR1 reads GTSNPN; CDR2 reads SVGIG (reference sequence). This CDR3 comprises 13 residues. V lost 5 bases to trimming and J lost 0 bases, with 8 bases between them. Here the CDR3 DNA reads TGTGCCTGGGGGCTTTATAGCAATCAGCCCCAGCATTTT. Translating it yields CAWGLYSNQPQHF.

The chain has TRBV6-1 and TRBJ2-3; D is perhaps TRBD1 (6 bases). The V and J ends lost 6 bases and 2 bases respectively, with 15 bases between them. Looked up from germline, CDR1 is MNHNS and CDR2 is SASEGT. The length of the CDR3 is 15 residues. Here the CDR3 reads CASRMPQGPTDTQYF. In DNA, the CDR3 is TGTGCCAGCAGGATGCCACAGGGCCCCACAGATACGCAGTATTTT.

The gene calls are TRBV27 and TRBJ2-3; D remains unclear. V lost 7 bases, J lost 4 bases, and 18 bases lay in between. Germline CDR1 MNHEY, CDR2 SMNVEV (reference sequence). This CDR3 is 15 amino acids long. CDR3 region: CASKLPTTGSDTQYF. The CDR3 region has the DNA TGTGCCAGCAAACTACCCACCACTGGGTCAGATACGCAGTATTTT.

The chain recombines TRBV11-3 with TRBJ2-1, with 8 bases that match TRBD2. V shed 1 base and J 4 bases; nucleotides not matched to a gene: 6. The germline V gene has CDR1 SGHNT and CDR2 YENEEA. This CDR3 is built from 16 residues. CDR3: CASSLGPGLGYNEQFF. The CDR3 DNA reads TGTGCCAGCAGCTTAGGTCCGGGACTAGGTTACAATGAGCAGTTCTTC. The full variable domain, with the rest looked up from reference TRBV11-3 and TRBJ2-1, is EAGVVQSPRYKIIEKKQPVAFWCNPISGHNTLYWYLQNLGQGPELLIRYENEEAVDDSQLPKDRFSAERLKGVDSTLKIQPAELGDSAVYLCASSLGPGLGYNEQFFGPGTRLTVL.

This clone was seen more than once but under ten times. Other DNA sequences of this sample code for an identical CDR3. V is TRBV30 and J is TRBJ2-7; D is perhaps TRBD2 (5 bases). The V gene lost 2 bases and the J gene lost 4 bases, with 15 bases spanning the gap. The CDR3 is 14 amino acids. CDR1 GTSNPN and CDR2 SVGIG come from the germline V gene (reference sequence). The DNA for the CDR3 is TGTGCCTGGAGTCACGGGGTTGAGGGATACGAGCAGTACTTC. It yields the protein CAWSHGVEGYEQYF. The complete variable domain, with remaining parts taken from reference TRBV30 and TRBJ2-7, reads SQTIHQWPATLVQPVGSPLSLECTVEGTSNPNLYWYRQAAGRGLQLLFYSVGIGQISSEVPQNLSASRPQDRQFILSSKKLLLSDSGFYLCAWSHGVEGYEQYFGPGTRLTVT.

The chain combines TRBV19 with TRBJ1-2; the D is unclear. The V gene lost 7 bases and the J gene lost 4 bases, with 16 bases spanning the gap. The CDR3 is made up of 14 amino acids. Germline CDR1 and CDR2: LNHDA and SQIVND (reference sequence). Written as DNA, the CDR3 is TGTGCCAGTAACCGGGGTGGGGAGCTCTATGGCTACACCTTC. Its translation is CASNRGGELYGYTF. The full variable domain, in which reference TRBV19 and TRBJ1-2 provide the parts outside the CDR3, is DGGITQSPKYLFRKEGQNVTLSCEQNLNHDAMYWYRQDPGQGLRLIYYSQIVNDFQKGDIAEGYSVSREKKESFPLTVTSAQKNPTAFYLCASNRGGELYGYTFGSGTRLTVV.

This rearrangement joins TRBV6-1 to TRBJ2-1; 11 bases are a match to TRBD2. The CDR3 length is 13 residues. V dropped 6 bases and J dropped 7; count of bases not matched to a gene: 2. Per the germline V gene, CDR1 is MNHNS and CDR2 is SASEGT. DNA of the CDR3: TGTGCCAGCAGAGTAGCGGGAGGGAATGAGCAGTTCTTC. Encoded protein: CASRVAGGNEQFF.

The genes are TRBV5-4 and TRBJ2-3; 10 bases line up with TRBD1. Per germline, CDR1 SGHNT and CDR2 YYREEE (reference sequence). The V segment lost 7 bases and the J segment 5 bases; nucleotides outside the gene matches: 4. The CDR3 loop spans 13 amino acids. The chain's CDR3 is CASPGTGEDTQYF. The CDR3, as DNA: TGTGCCAGCCCTGGGACAGGGGAAGATACGCAGTATTTT.

The V call is TRBV5-8, the J call TRBJ2-1, with 9 bases matching TRBD2. The CDR3 contains 17 residues. Germline trimming cut 1 base from V and 1 base from J; bases unmatched to any gene: 6. Germline CDR1 reads SGHTS; CDR2 reads YDEGEE. CDR3 coding DNA: TGTGCCAGCAGCTTGTTCGGCGGGGGGGATTCCTACAATGAGCAGTTCTTC. Its translation is CASSLFGGGDSYNEQFF.

The chain links TRBV19 to TRBJ1-5; TRBD1 agrees at 9 bases. The CDR3 has 14 residues. Germline CDR1 LNHDA, CDR2 SQIVND (reference sequence). The junction had 5 bases not matched to a gene; V was cut back by 7 bases and J by 4 bases. The CDR3 reads CASTMTGGNQPQHF. CDR3 DNA sequence: TGTGCCAGTACCATGACAGGGGGAAATCAGCCCCAGCATTTT.

The V and J genes are TRBV4-1 and TRBJ2-5, with 13 bases aligning to TRBD2. Trimming removed 0 bases from V and 6 bases from J; junction bases left unmatched: 13. The V gene's germline CDR1 is MGHRA and CDR2 YSYEKL. This CDR3 has 19 amino acids. The CDR3 DNA follows: TGCGCCAGCAGCCAAGACGACCGTGGAACTAGCGGGAGGGCGAAGACCCAGTACTTC. It is translated as CASSQDDRGTSGRAKTQYF.

This clone was found a few times. The V and J genes are TRBV30 and TRBJ2-5; 7 nucleotides agree with TRBD1. The ends lost 2 bases at V and 2 bases at J; junction bases unmatched: 8. Germline lookup yields CDR1 GTSNPN and CDR2 SVGIG (reference sequence). This CDR3 contains 15 residues. CDR3 nucleotides: TGTGCCTGGAGTTACCGGACAGGCGTACAAGAGACCCAGTACTTC. Its protein product is CAWSYRTGVQETQYF.

The chain links TRBV5-4 to TRBJ2-6; TRBD1 agrees at 8 bases. The CDR3 contains 15 residues. V trimming: 4 bases; J trimming: 3 bases; junction bases outside the gene matches: 3. Germline CDR1 reads SGHNT; CDR2 reads YYREEE (reference sequence). CDR3 amino acids: CASSLDRVGANVLTF. For the CDR3, the DNA is TGTGCCAGCAGCCTGGACAGGGTTGGGGCCAACGTCCTGACTTTC.

CDR3 residues: CASSLDRGTGPYSNQPQHF. CDR3 in DNA: TGTGCCAGCAGCTTAGATCGAGGGACAGGGCCCTATAGCAATCAGCCCCAGCATTTT. V gene TRBV11-3 combines with J gene TRBJ1-5, with 9 bases lining up with TRBD1. The CDR3 length is 19 residues. Looked up from germline, CDR1 is SGHNT and CDR2 is YENEEA. After removal of 0 bases from V and 0 bases from J, the junction contained 9 bases not matched to a gene.

The gene calls are TRBV19 and TRBJ2-2; 8 bases are a match to TRBD2. Losses at the gene ends were 4 bases for V and 6 bases for J; bases not matched to a gene: 10. The CDR3 extends over 16 amino acids. Germline V gives CDR1 LNHDA, CDR2 SQIVND (reference sequence). The chain's CDR3 is CASSNPTGGPAGELFF. DNA for the CDR3: TGTGCCAGTAGTAACCCAACGGGAGGGCCTGCCGGGGAGCTGTTTTTT.

This clone was picked up one time. The chain is built from TRBV10-3 and TRBJ1-1; the match to TRBD1 covers 11 bases. This CDR3 has 15 amino acids. The ends lost 9 bases at V and 5 bases at J; junction bases unmatched: 11. Germline loops: CDR1 ENHRY, CDR2 SYGVKD. CDR3 in DNA: TGTGCCATACGGACCGGGACAGGGGGAAGGACTGAAGCTTTCTTT. The encoded protein is CAIRTGTGGRTEAFF.

This sequence joins TRBV7-9 and TRBJ2-5; 7 bases line up with TRBD2. Germline CDR1 reads SEHNR; CDR2 reads FQNEAQ (reference sequence). The length of the CDR3 is 13 residues. J lost 4 bases, V lost 7 bases, and 6 bases had no gene match. The CDR3 DNA is TGTGCCAGCACGAGACTAGCTACAGAGACCCAGTACTTC. It is translated as CASTRLATETQYF.

The chain links TRBV6-1 to TRBJ2-1, with D maybe TRBD2 (6 bases). V dropped 7 bases and J dropped 7 bases, with 17 bases sitting between them. This CDR3 region has 14 residues. Germline V lookup: CDR1 MNHNS, CDR2 SASEGT. DNA of the CDR3: TGTGCCAGCACCCCCCTGGGGGGACGGAATGAGCAGTTCTTC. Encoded protein: CASTPLGGRNEQFF.